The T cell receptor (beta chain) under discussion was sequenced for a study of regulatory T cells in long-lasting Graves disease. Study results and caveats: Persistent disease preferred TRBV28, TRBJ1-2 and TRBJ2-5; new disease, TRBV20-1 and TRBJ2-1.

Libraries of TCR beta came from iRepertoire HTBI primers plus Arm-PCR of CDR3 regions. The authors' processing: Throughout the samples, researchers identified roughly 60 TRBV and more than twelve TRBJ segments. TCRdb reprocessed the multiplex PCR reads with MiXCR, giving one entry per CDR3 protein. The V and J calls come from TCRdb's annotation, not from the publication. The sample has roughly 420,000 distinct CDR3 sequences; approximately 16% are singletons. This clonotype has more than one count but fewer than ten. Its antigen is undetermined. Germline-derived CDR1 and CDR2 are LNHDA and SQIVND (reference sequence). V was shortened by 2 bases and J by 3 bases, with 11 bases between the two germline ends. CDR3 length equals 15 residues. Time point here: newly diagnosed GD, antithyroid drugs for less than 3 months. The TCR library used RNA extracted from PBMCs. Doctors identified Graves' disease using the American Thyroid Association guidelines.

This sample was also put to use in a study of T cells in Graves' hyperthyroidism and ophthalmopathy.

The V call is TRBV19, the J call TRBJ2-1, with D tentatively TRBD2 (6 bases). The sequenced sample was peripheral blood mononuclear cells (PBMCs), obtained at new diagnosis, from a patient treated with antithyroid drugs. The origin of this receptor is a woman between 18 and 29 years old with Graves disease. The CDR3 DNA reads TGTGCCAGTAGTATACGGGCGGGGTACTACAATGAGCAGTTCTTC. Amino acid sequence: CASSIRAGYYNEQFF.